Presented here are 25 T cell receptor beta chains from one specimen sequenced in a study of a mutant IDH1 vaccine in newly diagnosed glioma. These TCRs are of unknown antigen specificity. The time point was: week 23, last vaccination. Doses of 300 ug of mutant IDH1 20-mer peptide were given with topical imiquimod. Some clones are missing from TCRdb's copy, which holds only in-frame ones; the method was immunoSEQ multiplex PCR. The data show 77,000 or so clones, with 75% to 90% seen just once and roughly 0.74% held by the top ten. The specimen comprised PBMCs, sampled from a glioma patient whose treatment included an IDH1 peptide vaccine. The receptors come from a woman aged 45 to 65 with glioma.

The V and J genes are TRBV5-1 and TRBJ2-7; TRBD2 matches at 8 bases. Losses at the gene ends were 4 bases for V and 4 bases for J; bases not matched to a gene: 16. This CDR3 spans 17 amino acids. The germline V gene has CDR1 SGHRS and CDR2 YFSETQ. The CDR3 loop is CASSKDRLARTRYEQYF. CDR3 nucleotides: TGCGCCAGCAGCAAGGATAGACTAGCGCGAACCCGTTACGAGCAGTACTTC.

This clone was counted a few times. The J gene is TRBJ1-1, the V gene TRBV10-3; unclear D gene. CDR1 is ENHRY, CDR2 SYGVKD, per germline. V was clipped by 4 bases and J by 1 base, with 7 bases between them. The CDR3 sequence is 13 residues long. The CDR3 DNA reads TGTGCCATCAGTGCTGTTCCGAACACTGAAGCTTTCTTT. It translates to CAISAVPNTEAFF.

This clone was counted between two and nine times. The rearrangement uses TRBV6-6 and TRBJ2-5, with TRBD2 identical over 11 bases. Germline loops: CDR1 MNHNY, CDR2 SVGAGI (reference sequence). The CDR3 sequence is 15 residues long. V shed 7 bases, J shed 4 bases, and the junction held 8 bases outside the gene matches. The CDR3 sequence: CASTPLAGGRETQYF. The CDR3 nucleotides read TGTGCCAGCACCCCCTTAGCGGGAGGGAGAGAGACCCAGTACTTC.

This clone was detected only a few times. The rearrangement uses TRBV2 and TRBJ1-5, with no clear D. V was clipped by 4 bases and J by 5 bases, with 9 bases between them. Germline values: CDR1 SNHLY, CDR2 FYNNEI. This CDR3 comprises 13 residues. DNA of the CDR3: TGTGCCAGCAGTGTAGGGAGGGATCAGCCCCAGCATTTT. Translating it yields CASSVGRDQPQHF.

This chain links TRBV2 with TRBJ2-1; 8 nucleotides align to TRBD1. The CDR3 is 15 amino acids. Germline CDR1 and CDR2: SNHLY and FYNNEI. Trimming removed 7 bases from V and 4 bases from J; junction bases left unmatched: 9. CDR3 sequence: CASTVGQALYNEQFF. CDR3 bases: TGTGCCAGCACTGTGGGACAGGCACTATACAATGAGCAGTTCTTC.

The chain employs TRBV27 and TRBJ2-2; TRBD1 might be the D (6 bases). Germline CDR1 and CDR2: MNHEY and SMNVEV (reference sequence). V lost 5 bases, J lost 1 base, and 11 bases lay in between. The CDR3 length is 15 residues. The CDR3, as DNA: TGTGCCAGCAGTCCTTGGGGGCTGAACACCGGGGAGCTGTTTTTT. It is translated as CASSPWGLNTGELFF.

This rearrangement joins TRBV18 to TRBJ2-5, with 11 bases matching TRBD2. The CDR3 totals 16 residues. From germline, CDR1 is KGHSH and CDR2 LQKENI. V lost 3 bases, J lost 2 bases, and 5 bases stayed unmatched. The CDR3 DNA reads TGTGCCAGCTCACCCTTAGCGGGAGGGTTTCAAGAGACCCAGTACTTC. It codes for CASSPLAGGFQETQYF.

The chain links TRBV5-1 to TRBJ1-1; 12 positions match TRBD1. The CDR3 totals 18 residues. With V trimmed by 0 bases and J by 5 bases, 11 bases remained unmatched. Germline values: CDR1 SGHRS, CDR2 YFSETQ. The CDR3 is CASSLGPGQGARGTEAFF. Written as DNA, the CDR3 is TGCGCCAGCAGCTTGGGGCCGGGACAGGGGGCGAGGGGTACTGAAGCTTTCTTT.

The J gene is TRBJ2-1, the V gene TRBV7-9; D is ambiguous. This CDR3 comprises 14 residues. Germline V gives CDR1 SEHNR, CDR2 FQNEAQ (reference sequence). V was trimmed by 4 bases and J by 2 bases, leaving 9 bases between them. The chain's CDR3 is CASSYPRTYNEQFF. CDR3 nucleotides: TGTGCCAGCAGCTACCCTCGTACCTACAATGAGCAGTTCTTC.

The gene calls are TRBV25-1 and TRBJ2-7; 8 bases align to TRBD1. J gave up 2 bases and V 5 bases, and 11 bases lay outside the gene matches. The CDR3 has 16 residues. Germline assignment: CDR1 MGHDK and CDR2 SYGVNS. This CDR3 is CASSSPDRTGTYEQYF. The DNA for the CDR3 is TGTGCCAGCAGTTCCCCGGACCGGACAGGGACCTACGAGCAGTACTTC.

The V and J genes are TRBV7-9 and TRBJ2-2, with D possibly matching TRBD1 (6 bases). The CDR3 has 14 amino acids. Germline lookup yields CDR1 SEHNR and CDR2 FQNEAQ (reference sequence). Trimming took off 2 bases at V and 6 bases at J, with 10 bases between the two ends. CDR3 region: CASSLTRGPGELFF. CDR3 in DNA: TGTGCCAGCAGCTTAACCAGGGGCCCCGGGGAGCTGTTTTTT.

The chain joins TRBV7-6 to TRBJ1-5; the D is unclear. The V end lost 4 bases, the J end lost 0 bases, and 13 bases lay between the germline ends. The CDR3 consists of 16 residues. Germline V gene data show CDR1 as SGHVS and CDR2 as FNYEAQ. The CDR3 protein is CASSSTHTYSNQPQHF. In DNA, the CDR3 is TGTGCCAGCAGCTCAACGCACACCTATAGCAATCAGCCCCAGCATTTT. Combining the CDR3 with reference TRBV7-6 and TRBJ1-5 gives the whole variable domain GAGVSQSPRYKVTKRGQDVALRCDPISGHVSLYWYRQALGQGPEFLTYFNYEAQQDKSGLPNDRFSAERPEGSISTLTIQRTEQRDSAMYRCASSSTHTYSNQPQHFGDGTRLSIL.

This sequence joins TRBV9 and TRBJ1-1; no clear D gene. CDR1 and CDR2 (germline): SGDLS, YYNGEE. The CDR3 loop spans 13 amino acids. Trimming pared 3 bases from V and 1 base from J, leaving 7 bases between. The CDR3 nucleotides read TGTGCCAGCAGCGAATCAGGGAACACTGAAGCTTTCTTT. Translated, it gives CASSESGNTEAFF. Based on the CDR3 plus reference TRBV9 and TRBJ1-1, the full variable domain is DSGVTQTPKHLITATGQRVTLRCSPRSGDLSVYWYQQSLDQGLQFLIQYYNGEERAKGNILERFSAQQFPDLHSELNLSSLELGDSALYFCASSESGNTEAFFGQGTRLTVV.

The rearrangement joins TRBV6-5 to TRBJ2-7, with a possible D match to TRBD2 (7 bases). Germline values: CDR1 MNHEY, CDR2 SVGAGI. Trimming shortened V by 2 bases and J by 3 bases, and 11 bases separated the two germline ends. The CDR3 is 14 residues long. The CDR3 loop is CASSYGGGGYEQYF. The CDR3 nucleotides read TGTGCCAGCAGTTACGGGGGGGGCGGCTACGAGCAGTACTTC.

V is TRBV12-5 and J is TRBJ2-5, with D uncertain. The germline gives CDR1 LGHNT, CDR2 FRNRAP. V was trimmed by 4 bases and J by 5 bases, leaving 8 bases between them. The CDR3 is made up of 12 amino acids. For the CDR3, the DNA is TGTGCTAGTGGTTCAACCATGGAGACCCAGTACTTC. Protein sequence: CASGSTMETQYF.

The CDR3 DNA follows: TGTGCCTGGAGGCAGTTCTCCTACGAGCAGTACTTC. It encodes CAWRQFSYEQYF. This chain joins TRBV30 and TRBJ2-7; D uncertain. Looked up from germline, CDR1 is GTSNPN and CDR2 is SVGIG (reference sequence). V dropped 3 bases and J dropped 0 bases, with 6 bases sitting between them. The CDR3 contains 12 residues.

V usage is TRBV19 and J usage is TRBJ2-2, with 8 bases fitting TRBD2. The CDR3 has 14 amino acids. CDR1 and CDR2 (germline): LNHDA, SQIVND (reference sequence). The V segment lost 10 bases and the J segment 0 bases; nucleotides outside the gene matches: 4. Written as DNA, the CDR3 is TGTGCCACCAGACTAGCGACGAACACCGGGGAGCTGTTTTTT. Translated: CATRLATNTGELFF.

The genes are TRBV7-9 and TRBJ2-1; 10 bases map to TRBD2. Germline CDR1 is SEHNR and CDR2 is FQNEAQ (reference sequence). With V trimmed by 5 bases and J by 7 bases, 5 bases remained unmatched. This CDR3 is built from 14 residues. The CDR3 spells CASSILAGRNEQFF. The CDR3 region has the DNA TGTGCCAGCAGCATACTAGCGGGACGGAATGAGCAGTTCTTC.

This clone was seen once. The CDR3 coding sequence is TGTGCCAGCAGCCAGGGAGCTAGCGGGAGGGACTCCTACGAGCAGTACTTC. It translates to CASSQGASGRDSYEQYF. The chain carries TRBV5-6 and TRBJ2-7, with 12 bases identical to TRBD2. Germline V lookup: CDR1 SGHDT, CDR2 YYEEEE. The CDR3 spans 17 residues. After removal of 4 bases from V and 0 bases from J, the junction contained 8 bases not matched to a gene.

This clone was observed a few times. The chain joins TRBV6-5 to TRBJ1-2; tentative D call: TRBD1 (6 bases). V dropped 3 bases and J dropped 8 bases, with 13 bases sitting between them. Germline V CDR1 and CDR2: MNHEY, SVGAGI. The CDR3 loop spans 13 amino acids. CDR3 region: CASSYGNQGGYTF. In nucleotides, the CDR3 is TGTGCCAGCAGTTATGGCAACCAGGGGGGCTACACCTTC.

The CDR3 coding sequence is TGTGCCAGCAGTTACGGGCAGGTACAATACGAGCAGTACTTC. It encodes CASSYGQVQYEQYF. This chain connects TRBV6-5 to TRBJ2-7; D unclear. V lost 2 bases and J lost 4, with 12 bases in between. Germline V lookup: CDR1 MNHEY, CDR2 SVGAGI. The CDR3 consists of 14 residues.

In DNA form, the CDR3 reads TGCAGTGCTGCCCGGGGAGATACGCAGTATTTT. Translated: CSAARGDTQYF. The chain has TRBV20-1 and TRBJ2-3; the D gene is possibly TRBD2 (5 bases). CDR3 size: 11 residues. Germline V gene data show CDR1 as DFQATT and CDR2 as SNEGSKA (reference sequence). Trimming cost V 5 bases and J 5 bases, with 8 bases left between them.

The rearrangement joins TRBV29-1 to TRBJ2-5, with 10 bases matching TRBD1. The CDR3 length is 14 residues. Germline CDR1 is SQVTM and CDR2 is ANQGSEA. V lost 4 bases and J lost 1; bases outside the gene matches: 3. CDR3 bases: TGCAGCGTTGGACAGGGGGCCCCCCAAGAGACCCAGTACTTC. This sequence encodes CSVGQGAPQETQYF.

This clone occurred once. The chain carries TRBV2 and TRBJ2-5; tentatively, D is TRBD1 (5 bases). The length of the CDR3 is 14 residues. Germline CDR1 and CDR2: SNHLY and FYNNEI. The V end was cut by 2 bases, the J end by 2 bases, with 9 bases between. The CDR3 bases are TGTGCCAGCAGTGAACAGGGCGGTCAAGAGACCCAGTACTTC. Its protein is CASSEQGGQETQYF. Complete variable domain (other parts from reference TRBV2 and TRBJ2-5): EPEVTQTPSHQVTQMGQEVILRCVPISNHLYFYWYRQILGQKVEFLVSFYNNEISEKSEIFDDQFSVERPDGSNFTLKIRSTKLEDSAMYFCASSEQGGQETQYFGPGTRLLVL.

This chain joins TRBV27 and TRBJ2-7, with TRBD2 as a possible D gene (5 bases). V shed 0 bases and J shed 5 bases, with 11 bases lying between them. The CDR3 is made up of 14 amino acids. The germline gives CDR1 MNHEY, CDR2 SMNVEV (reference sequence). CDR3 region: CASSLSGGGNEQYF. The DNA for the CDR3 is TGTGCCAGCAGTTTATCAGGAGGCGGAAACGAGCAGTACTTC.